This TCR beta chain derives from a study of T cell responses to AZD1222 COVID-19 vaccine (dated by TCRdb to the early 2020s). A note on the overall study: A total of around 240 trial participants underwent TCR sequencing, of whom under 220 had received two doses of AZD1222 and 26 had received two doses of the MenACWY control vaccine. Trial participants were enrolled into age subgroups of 18-55, 56-69 and 70-plus years, which contained about 150, 28 and 57 TCR-sequenced participants, respectively.

What the authors observed across the whole study: Reportedly, close to half of the unique spike-specific TCRs recognized epitopes lying outside the regions that are mutated in the B.1.351 and B.1.1.7 variants. Only five to seven AZD1222 recipients were SARS-CoV-2 seropositive at baseline, limiting conclusions about previously exposed vaccinees. A significant rise in spike-specific TCR breadth and depth was observed after two AZD1222 doses relative to day 0 and relative to MenACWY recipients. Because no samples from the day 14 peak response were available, repertoires could be characterized only after the peak T cell response. Vaccine-associated CD4 TCRs spanned the whole spike protein, with dominant responses in regions 160-218 and 743-854. Most participants were white British and females outnumbered males, and the authors suggested that clonal diversity may have been underestimated. The 56-69-year group was small, and its depth increase did not reach significance, likely because of low power.

The CDR3 regions of human TCRbeta chains were analyzed by immunosequencing. For the original study's pipeline: TCRs in the repertoires were matched against a reference library of SARS-CoV-2-specific TCRs that had been generated with the MIRA antigen-specificity platform. Breadth was defined as the fraction of unique TCRs that were SARS-CoV-2-associated. Depth was defined as the fraction of total T cells that were SARS-CoV-2-associated. Each spike-specific TCR was assigned to its reactive spike region and to a CD4 or CD8 class using the MIRA data. Log10-transformed breadth and depth values were compared by one-way ANOVA with Sidak's multiple comparisons tests. TCRdb provides this immuneACCESS table in a form limited to in-frame rearrangements. Some clones are lacking; in checked studies, under half of them reflect an unresolved V gene, and why the rest are absent is not known. V, J and clone size were drawn from that table, and D and trimming were deduced from the DNA. For this sample there are around 120,000 clones; around 93% appear just once. The ten largest make up 5% of the sample.

The sample's time point label, decoded: about 28 days (+/-7) after the second vaccine dose. AZD1222 recipients whose second dose came at about 4 weeks and those whose second dose came at about 12 weeks were combined into one group, since spike-specific TCR depth and breadth did not differ between the two schedules. The vaccinee samples were drawn from two UK trials, COV001 and COV002, one of which was a single-blind randomized controlled phase 2/3 trial testing AZD1222 (ChAdOx1 nCoV-19) in healthy adults. For TCRbeta chain sequencing, PBMC samples from trial participants were taken at day 0 and at day 28 after the second dose. Measured from the cysteine to the phenylalanine, the CDR3 is 16 residues long. The kept DNA is CDR3 alone, 48 bases in frame from the first base. Compared with germline, V lacks 3 bases and J lacks 2 bases; bases without a gene match: 7. Per the germline V gene, SGHRS is the CDR1 and YFSETQ is the CDR2.

On this clone itself: Its antigen is currently not known. No much larger clone exists at a distance of one base, and base qualities are not known.

The input for sequencing was peripheral blood, taken 28 days after the second AZD1222 dose. The receptor comes from an adult who received the AZD1222 COVID-19 vaccine. The V and J segments used are TRBV5-1 and TRBJ2-3, with 9 junctional bases fitting TRBD2. In nucleotide form, the sequence is TGCGCCAGCAGCTATACACTAGCGGGCCTCACAGATACGCAGTATTTT. This is translated as CASSYTLAGLTDTQYF.